These 16 T cell receptor beta chains originate from one sample sequenced in a study of T cells in Graves' hyperthyroidism and ophthalmopathy. RNA transcripts were the template for amplifying TCR beta CDR3 regions. When the TCR CDR3 underwent first-round RT-PCR, the HTBI primer set was used. TCRdb re-analysed the multiplex PCR reads in MiXCR, keeping a single row per CDR3 protein. Here the sample spans some 350,000 distinct CDR3 sequences, less than 20% being singletons. Sequencing was performed on blood. The receptor source for this set is a woman between 18 and 29 years old with Graves' hyperthyroidism that later progressed to Graves' ophthalmopathy.

The chain uses TRBV12-3 or TRBV12-4 and TRBJ2-2; D might be TRBD1 (5 bases). CDR3 size: 15 residues. The V and J ends lost 6 bases and 3 bases respectively, with 14 bases between them. This chain's CDR3 is CASRVGLGDTGELFF. The CDR3 bases are TGTGCCAGCAGAGTAGGTCTAGGGGACACCGGGGAGCTGTTTTTT.

Ten or more counts support this clonotype. The chain carries TRBV12-3 or TRBV12-4 and TRBJ2-1, with D tentatively TRBD2 (5 bases). V dropped 5 bases and J dropped 0 bases, with 8 bases sitting between them. CDR3 length equals 14 residues. As DNA, the CDR3 is TGTGCCAGCAGTACTAGTGCCTCCTACAATGAGCAGTTCTTC. This gives the protein CASSTSASYNEQFF.

Note on this clonotype: An end of the junction does not agree with germline; a read error may underlie this. The chain has TRBV14 and TRBJ2-2; 9 nucleotides line up with TRBD2. Germline V gene sequence: CDR1 SGHDN, CDR2 FVKESK. This CDR3 has 19 amino acids. The CDR3 loop reads CASSQDPRASGKHTGEQFF. CDR3 nucleotide sequence: TGTGCCAGCAGCCAAGATCCGCGGGCTAGCGGGAAGCACACCGGGGAGCAGTTTTTT.

The sample holds many counts of this clonotype. The V gene is TRBV7-2, the J gene TRBJ2-7; 14 nucleotides match TRBD2. This CDR3 is 15 amino acids long. V was pared by 5 bases and J by 7 bases, with 7 bases of the junction left unmatched. Germline CDR1 is SGHTA and CDR2 is FQGNSA. This CDR3 is CASSLGLAGVREQYF. The CDR3 nucleotides are TGTGCCAGCAGCCTGGGACTAGCGGGAGTGCGAGAGCAGTACTTC.

Ten or more counts support this clonotype. The chain recombines TRBV3-1 with TRBJ2-7, with D perhaps given as TRBD1 or TRBD2 (5 bases each). The CDR3 is 14 residues long. The V end was cut by 5 bases, the J end by 2 bases, with 13 bases between. Germline V gene sequence: CDR1 LGHDT, CDR2 YNNKEL (reference sequence). The CDR3 here is CASSLGTDTYEQYF. Written as DNA, the CDR3 is TGTGCCAGCAGCTTGGGGACGGATACCTACGAGCAGTACTTC.

Of note for this clonotype: A much more abundant neighbour one base away suggests this may be a read error. CDR3 in DNA: TGCAGTGCTAGATACGGGGTGGGTCAGCCCCGGCATTTT. Amino acids: CSARYGVGQPRHF. V usage is TRBV20-1 and J usage is TRBJ1-5; unclear D gene. Germline V gives CDR1 DFQATT, CDR2 SNEGSKA (reference sequence). CDR3 size: 13 residues.

This chain joins TRBV19 and TRBJ1-1; D unresolved. CDR3 length: 11 amino acids. V lost 5 bases and J lost 7, with 8 bases in between. Germline V CDR1 and CDR2: LNHDA, SQIVND (reference sequence). The chain's CDR3 is CASSGPLEAFF. Here the CDR3 DNA reads TGTGCCAGTAGTGGTCCTCTTGAAGCTTTCTTT.

In regard to this clonotype: A read error may produce the germline difference seen at one junction end. J is TRBJ1-3 and V is TRBV28; TRBD1 agrees at 7 bases. The CDR3 consists of 17 residues. Germline V gene lookup returns CDR1 MDHEN and CDR2 SYDVKM. This chain's CDR3 is CAVGGDRVWDSGNIIYF. The DNA of the CDR3 is TGTGCCGTGGGGGGAGACAGGGTATGGGACTCTGGAAACATCATATATTTT.

This clonotype was detected many times. The chain joins TRBV5-1 to TRBJ2-2; maybe TRBD2 (6 bases). Germline V lookup: CDR1 SGHRS, CDR2 YFSETQ. CDR3 length: 15 residues. Trimming left V 0 bases short and J 1 base short, with 7 bases between. DNA of the CDR3: TGCGCCAGCAGCTTGGGGGACTTGAACACCGGGGAGCTGTTTTTT. It specifies CASSLGDLNTGELFF.

This clonotype was counted many times. The gene calls are TRBV2 and TRBJ2-1; 10 nucleotides align to TRBD2. CDR3 size: 13 residues. Germline loops: CDR1 SNHLY, CDR2 FYNNEI. The V segment lost 7 bases and the J segment 7 bases; nucleotides outside the gene matches: 4. CDR3 loop: CASKREGLNEQFF. DNA of the CDR3: TGTGCCAGCAAGCGGGAGGGCCTAAATGAGCAGTTCTTC.

The gene calls are TRBV4-1 and TRBJ2-7; 11 positions agree with TRBD2. Trimming took 2 bases from V and 6 from J; bases not matched to a gene: 6. This CDR3 region has 15 residues. Germline values: CDR1 MGHRA, CDR2 YSYEKL. This CDR3 is CASSQPTSGSSEQYF. Here the CDR3 DNA reads TGCGCCAGCAGCCAACCCACTAGCGGGAGTTCCGAGCAGTACTTC.

There are many counts of this clonotype. The chain is built from TRBV3-1 and TRBJ2-7; D is unclear. V gave up 4 bases and J gave up 2 bases, with 15 bases separating them. This CDR3 has 15 amino acids. Germline V CDR1 and CDR2: LGHDT, YNNKEL (reference sequence). CDR3 sequence: CASSRSGFATYEQYF. CDR3 coding DNA: TGTGCCAGCAGCCGTTCCGGGTTTGCCACCTACGAGCAGTACTTC.

The CDR3 loop reads CASSGTITDTQYF. CDR3 nucleotides: TGTGCCAGCAGCGGGACGATCACAGATACGCAGTATTTT. The chain employs TRBV6-1 and TRBJ2-3; D may match TRBD1 or TRBD2 (5 bases each). The length of the CDR3 is 13 residues. Germline values: CDR1 MNHNS, CDR2 SASEGT. V lost 6 bases and J lost 2, with 9 bases in between.

This clonotype has just a few counts. This rearrangement joins TRBV7-9 to TRBJ2-3; TRBD2 agrees at 7 bases. The length of the CDR3 is 16 residues. Germline CDR1 reads SEHNR; CDR2 reads FQNEAQ (reference sequence). Germline trimming cut 6 bases from V and 2 bases from J; bases unmatched to any gene: 11. The CDR3 DNA is TGTGCCAGCAGTAGAGGAGGGCTAGCGGACACAGATACGCAGTATTTT. It encodes CASSRGGLADTDTQYF.

This clonotype was seen ten or more times. The rearrangement links TRBV7-2 to TRBJ2-3; D possibly uses TRBD1 or TRBD2 (5 bases each). Germline assignment: CDR1 SGHTA and CDR2 FQGNSA. The CDR3 runs to 12 residues. V lost 3 bases, J lost 7 bases, and 8 bases lay in between. This CDR3 is CASSLGVNTQYF. As DNA, the CDR3 is TGTGCCAGCAGCTTGGGGGTTAATACGCAGTATTTT.

This clonotype appeared a few times. The CDR3: CASSQSQVGAGAFF. The DNA of the CDR3 is TGTGCCAGCAGCCAGTCTCAGGTCGGGGCGGGAGCTTTCTTT. This chain uses TRBV5-8 with TRBJ1-1; D is possibly TRBD1 (5 bases). CDR1 and CDR2 from the germline V gene are SGHTS and YDEGEE. The V and J ends lost 4 bases and 10 bases respectively, with 20 bases between them. This CDR3 has 14 residues.